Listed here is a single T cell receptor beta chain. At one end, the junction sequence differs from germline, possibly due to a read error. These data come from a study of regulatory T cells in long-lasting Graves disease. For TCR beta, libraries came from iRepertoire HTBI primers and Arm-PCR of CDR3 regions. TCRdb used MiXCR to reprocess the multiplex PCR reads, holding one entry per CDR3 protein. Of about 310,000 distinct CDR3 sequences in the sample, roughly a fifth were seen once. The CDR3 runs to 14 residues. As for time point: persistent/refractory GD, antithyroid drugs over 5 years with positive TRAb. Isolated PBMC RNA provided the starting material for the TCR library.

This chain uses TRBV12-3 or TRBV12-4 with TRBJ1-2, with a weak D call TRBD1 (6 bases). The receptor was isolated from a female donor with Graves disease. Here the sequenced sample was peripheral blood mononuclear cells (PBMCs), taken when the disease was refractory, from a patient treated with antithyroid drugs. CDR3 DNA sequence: TGTGTCAGCAGGCCAACAGGGTCCGGCTACGGCTACACCTTC. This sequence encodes CVSRPTGSGYGYTF.